This T cell receptor (beta chain) appears in the sequencing data of a study of shared clonotypes between healthy human individuals. Comments on this clone: Its cognate antigen is unknown.

Study conclusions and caveats: Sorted-subset samples were not fully sequenced, rarefaction indicated.

Germline assignment: CDR1 MNHEY and CDR2 SVGAGI. Trimming shortened V by 0 bases and J by 3 bases, and 10 bases separated the two germline ends. The CDR3 length is 15 residues. Profiled with immunoSEQ multiplex PCR; TCRdb holds only in-frame clones, not every one. This sample yields roughly 2.1 million clones, of which 85% to 95% are seen a single time; roughly 1.8% belongs to the top ten. CD8 cells classed as naive were CD45RO-negative and positively selected for CCR7, excluding terminally differentiated effector memory CD45RA+ cells. Sequencing input: naive CD8+ T cells from PBMCs. The TCR sequence derives from a man aged 18 to 30 in good health. Some clones in this sample may be carry-over from other donors' samples. The chain has TRBV6-5 and TRBJ2-3, with D tentatively TRBD2 (6 bases). The CDR3 bases are TGTGCCAGCAGTTACTCGCCGGGAGATACAGATACGCAGTATTTT. Residues: CASSYSPGDTDTQYF.